The rows below give T cell receptor beta chains drawn from one sample of a study of cytomegalovirus exposure and HLA in healthy donors. The data were produced by immunoSEQ multiplex PCR, yet TCRdb's version contains in-frame clones alone and is incomplete. The sample lists under 200,000 clones, about 81% occurring once. Sequenced material: PBMCs. All receptors come from a woman between 25 and 40 years old in good health and CMV-seronegative. Each CDR3 is given with its conserved first and last residue. The D gene is left open where the match is weak. Clone size appears in some rows only: once, few, many, or a class for an expanded clone.

j_gene	abundance	d_gene	v_gene	CDR3nt	CDR3aa
TRBJ1-3	-	TRBD1	TRBV5-1	TGCGCCAGCAGCCAACAGGGGCTCGGTGGAAACACCATATATTTT	CASSQQGLGGNTIYF
TRBJ1-2	once	-	TRBV18	TGTGCCAGCTCACCCCTACAGGATTCCTATGGCTACACCTTC	CASSPLQDSYGYTF
TRBJ2-7	-	TRBD2	TRBV6-5	TGTGCCAGCAGTCGTTTGGGCGGGGGGGACTACGAGCAGTACTTC	CASSRLGGGDYEQYF
TRBJ2-1	-	-	TRBV27	TGTGCCAGCAGTTTGGGCAGAACTTACAATGAGCAGTTCTTC	CASSLGRTYNEQFF
TRBJ1-2	-	TRBD1	TRBV30	TGTGCCTGGAGCTGGACAGGGTCAACTCCCTATGGCTACACCTTC	CAWSWTGSTPYGYTF
TRBJ2-1	-	TRBD2	TRBV4-1	TGCGCCAGCAGCCAAGATTCGGGACTAGCGAGTGGGGGGGATGAGCAGTTCTTC	CASSQDSGLASGGDEQFF
TRBJ2-1	-	-	TRBV5-5	TGTGCCAGCAACAGAAGGTGGACTCCCGCCTACAATGAGCAGTTCTTC	CASNRRWTPAYNEQFF
TRBJ1-1	-	TRBD1	TRBV11-1	TGTGCCAGCAGCGGCCGGGACAGGAACACTGAAGCTTTCTTT	CASSGRDRNTEAFF
TRBJ1-6	once	TRBD1	TRBV30	TGTGCCTGGAGCCGAAGGACAGGGGGGAATTCACCCCTCCACTTT	CAWSRRTGGNSPLHF
TRBJ2-5	-	TRBD2	TRBV30	TGTGCCTGGAGCGGGGGGGAGACCCAGTACTTC	CAWSGGETQYF
TRBJ2-3	-	-	TRBV19	TGTGCCAGTAGTCCCTTTAGGTGGAGGGCGGCTGATACGCAGTATTTT	CASSPFRWRAADTQYF
TRBJ2-3	-	TRBD2	TRBV29-1	TGCAGCGTTGAAGAGGGGGGGTACGGCTCTACCACCCGGTATTTT	CSVEEGGYGSTTRYF
TRBJ2-1	-	-	TRBV25-1	TGTGCCAGCAGTGAGGCCCCTGCTTCCCTTTACAATGAGCAGTTCTTC	CASSEAPASLYNEQFF
TRBJ1-5	once	-	TRBV30	TGTGCCTGGGGGGGACTCCCCTCGGAGCCCCAGCATTTT	CAWGGLPSEPQHF
TRBJ2-2	many	TRBD1	TRBV6-1	TGTGCCAGCAGCCAGACAGGGGGAACCGGGGAGCTGTTTTTT	CASSQTGGTGELFF
TRBJ2-1	-	-	TRBV6-1	TGTGCCAGCAGTGAATTCAGGGGCGGAAGATCCTACAATGAGCAGTTCTTC	CASSEFRGGRSYNEQFF
TRBJ1-3	-	-	TRBV30	TGTGCCTGCCCGGGAGACCTCGGAAACACCATATATTTT	CACPGDLGNTIYF
TRBJ1-3	-	-	TRBV7-9	TGTGCCAGCAGCCCCGGGCGAGGGCTCTCTGGAAACACCATATATTTT	CASSPGRGLSGNTIYF
TRBJ1-2	-	-	TRBV9	TGTGCCAGCAGCGTAGCCCTAGGGGAAGGGTATGGCTACACCTTC	CASSVALGEGYGYTF
TRBJ2-1	-	TRBD1	TRBV5-1	TGCGCCAGCAGCCATGGACAGGGAACCTACAATGAGCAGTTCTTC	CASSHGQGTYNEQFF
TRBJ2-7	-	-	TRBV7-9	TGTGCCAGCACCAACTCCTACGAGCAGTACTTC	CASTNSYEQYF
TRBJ2-1	-	TRBD1	TRBV28	TGTGCCATCCTACAGGGGGCGGGGTACAATGAGCAGTTCTTC	CAILQGAGYNEQFF
TRBJ1-5	-	-	TRBV29-1	TGCAGCGTTGATTCGGGGGATCCTGATCAGCCCCAGCATTTT	CSVDSGDPDQPQHF
TRBJ2-7	few	-	TRBV4-1	TGCGCCAGCAGCCATTCATTACAGGTCTACGAGCAGTACTTC	CASSHSLQVYEQYF
TRBJ2-7	-	TRBD2	TRBV19	TGTGCCAGTAGTTTGTCGAGCGGGAGTTGGTCCTACGAGCAGTACTTC	CASSLSSGSWSYEQYF
TRBJ2-3	-	TRBD1	TRBV25-1	TGTGCCAGCAGTGAACAAGGACAGGGGGTTACGCAGTATTTT	CASSEQGQGVTQYF
TRBJ1-1	few	TRBD1	TRBV27	TGTGCCAGCCGACAGGGAGGGAACACTGAAGCTTTCTTT	CASRQGGNTEAFF
TRBJ2-2	-	-	TRBV18	TGTGCCAGCTCACCACGAGGAGGGGCGAACACCGGGGAGCTGTTTTTT	CASSPRGGANTGELFF
TRBJ2-7	-	TRBD2	TRBV5-5	TGTGCCAGCAGCTTGGTTCTAGCGGGAGGCCACGAGCAGTACTTC	CASSLVLAGGHEQYF
TRBJ2-5	-	TRBD1	TRBV9	TGTGCCAGCAGCGCGGGACAGCGGCAAGAGACCCAGTACTTC	CASSAGQRQETQYF
TRBJ2-5	-	-	TRBV27	TGTGCCAGCAGTCGAACTATCCAAGAGACCCAGTACTTC	CASSRTIQETQYF
TRBJ2-2	-	-	TRBV5-6	TGTGCCAGCAGCAGGCGGACAGCTTACACCGGGGAGCTGTTTTTT	CASSRRTAYTGELFF
TRBJ2-2	-	TRBD2	TRBV5-4	TGTGCCAGCAGCTCGCTAGCGGGGGGATCCGGGGAGCTGTTTTTT	CASSSLAGGSGELFF
TRBJ1-4	-	TRBD1	TRBV4-2	TGTGCCAGCGGAAAGGACAGGGGGCGAGCAACTAATGAAAAACTGTTTTTT	CASGKDRGRATNEKLFF
TRBJ1-2	-	-	TRBV7-9	TGTGCCAGCAGCTTAGTTTATCGGGGGGCGCTTGGCTACACCTTC	CASSLVYRGALGYTF
TRBJ1-3	-	TRBD1	TRBV29-1	TGCAGCGTTGAAGGACAGGGACAAAACACCATATATTTT	CSVEGQGQNTIYF
TRBJ1-1	-	TRBD1	TRBV10-2	TGCGCCAGCCGGAAACAGGGGGCGGTCCCTGAAGCTTTCTTT	CASRKQGAVPEAFF
TRBJ1-2	-	-	TRBV6-1	TGTGCCAGCCCGATGGCAGGGGCTGGTGGCTACACCTTC	CASPMAGAGGYTF
TRBJ2-1	-	-	TRBV11-3	TGTGCCAGCAGCTTACGTGAGCGGCCCAATGAGCAGTTCTTC	CASSLRERPNEQFF
TRBJ1-5	-	-	TRBV2	TGTGCCAGCACGAGCGGCAATCAGCCCCAGCATTTT	CASTSGNQPQHF
TRBJ2-1	-	-	TRBV18	TGTGCCAGCTCACCGAATAGCGGTAATGAGCAGTTCTTC	CASSPNSGNEQFF
TRBJ2-3	-	TRBD2	TRBV25-1	TGTGCCAGCAGTGCCTTCACCGGGACTAGCGGAGGAGATACGCAGTATTTT	CASSAFTGTSGGDTQYF
TRBJ2-7	few	TRBD1	TRBV5-4	TGTGCCAGCAGCTCCAAGGACAGGGACTGGGGGGAGCAGTACTTC	CASSSKDRDWGEQYF
TRBJ2-2	-	TRBD1	TRBV13	TGTGCCAGCAGCTCCAGGGGGCAAAACGGGGAGCTGTTTTTT	CASSSRGQNGELFF
TRBJ1-3	-	-	TRBV9	TGTGCCAGCAGCGCCATGACAGGCGGAGACACCATATATTTT	CASSAMTGGDTIYF
TRBJ1-1	-	-	TRBV6-5	TGTGCCAGCATCCGGGACAAGAACACTGAAGCTTTCTTT	CASIRDKNTEAFF
TRBJ1-1	-	-	TRBV7-2	TGTGCCAGCAGCTCACTACAGGGAACGGCTTTCTTT	CASSSLQGTAFF
TRBJ1-3	-	-	TRBV4-2	TGTGCCAGCAGCCAAGAATCCCAGATTCTCTCTGGAAACACCATATATTTT	CASSQESQILSGNTIYF
TRBJ2-5	-	TRBD1	TRBV7-9	TGTGCCAGCAGCTCCTGGGACAGGGGGAATGAGAGAGAGACCCAGTACTTC	CASSSWDRGNERETQYF
TRBJ2-1	-	-	TRBV6-5	TGTGCCAGCAGTTACTATGGTGGACAAGAGCAGTTCTTC	CASSYYGGQEQFF
TRBJ1-5	-	TRBD1	TRBV30	TGTGCCTGGAGTGTAGGACAGGGGGGTCAGCCCCAGCATTTT	CAWSVGQGGQPQHF
TRBJ2-3	once	-	TRBV18	TGTGCCAGCTATTTTAGCGTCACAGATACGCAGTATTTT	CASYFSVTDTQYF
TRBJ1-1	once	-	TRBV29-1	TGCAGCGTTTTGGCCGGGGGGAACACTGAAGCTTTCTTT	CSVLAGGNTEAFF
TRBJ1-5	-	TRBD1	TRBV7-9	TGTGCCAGCAGCCTGGACAGGGCGGTTCGGGGCAATCAGCCCCAGCATTTT	CASSLDRAVRGNQPQHF
TRBJ2-2	-	TRBD2	TRBV4-1	TGCGCCAGCAGCCAAGATGCTGGGACTAGCGGGAGAGGGGGCGGGGAGCTGTTTTTT	CASSQDAGTSGRGGGELFF
TRBJ2-1	once	TRBD2	TRBV30	TGTGCCTGGAATGCCCGGGCTAGCGGGAGGGGCCGCAATGAGCAGTTCTTC	CAWNARASGRGRNEQFF
TRBJ1-4	-	-	TRBV5-6	TGTGCCAGCAGCTTTCCCTCAACTAATGAAAAACTGTTTTTT	CASSFPSTNEKLFF
TRBJ1-2	-	TRBD1	TRBV25-1	TGTGCCAGCAGTGACGGACAGGGACTTCTCTATGGCTACACCTTC	CASSDGQGLLYGYTF
TRBJ2-3	-	-	TRBV28	TGTGCCAGCAGCCCCGTCGAGAGGACAGATACGCAGTATTTT	CASSPVERTDTQYF
TRBJ2-5	-	-	TRBV5-6	TGTGCCAGCAGCCCCGGGAATGTGGAGACCCAGTACTTC	CASSPGNVETQYF